This T cell receptor (beta chain) appears in the sequencing data of a study of cytomegalovirus exposure and HLA in healthy donors. Study conclusions and caveats: A few chains tied to CMV proved CMV antigen-specific in vitro. Presence/absence analyses assumed roughly uniform sequencing depth across donors. Fewer N-insertions than the roughly 700-donor mean were reportedly shown by an Asian-associated ancestry cluster in a later analysis.

V gave up 6 bases and J gave up 13 bases, with 24 bases separating them. Germline CDR1 MGHDK, CDR2 SYGVNS. CDR3 size: 14 residues. 13 Jbeta primers and 60 Vbeta primers were used for the PCR. Data came from immunoSEQ multiplex PCR; TCRdb stores just in-frame clones and leaves some out. Recorded for this sample: about 39,000 clones. Comments on this clone: Its antigen remains unknown.

The sample comprised PBMCs. The chain recombines TRBV25-1 with TRBJ1-2; the D gene is possibly TRBD1 (6 bases). The TCR was taken from a male donor in good health and CMV-seronegative. This chain's CDR3 is CASRPSGTLGGLTF. The CDR3 nucleotides are TGTGCCAGCAGACCGAGCGGCACTCTAGGGGGTCTCACCTTC.